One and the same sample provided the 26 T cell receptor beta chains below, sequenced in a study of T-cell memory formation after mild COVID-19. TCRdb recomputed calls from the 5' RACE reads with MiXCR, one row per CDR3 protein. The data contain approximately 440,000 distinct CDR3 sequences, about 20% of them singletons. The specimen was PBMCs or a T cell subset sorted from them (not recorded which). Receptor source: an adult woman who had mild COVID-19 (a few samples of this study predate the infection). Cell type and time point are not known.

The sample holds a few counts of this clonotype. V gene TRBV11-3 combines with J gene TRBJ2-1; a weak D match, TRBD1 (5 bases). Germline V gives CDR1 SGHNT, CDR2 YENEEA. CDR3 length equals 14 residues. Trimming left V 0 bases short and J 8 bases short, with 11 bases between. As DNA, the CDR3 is TGTGCCAGCAGCTTAGAAGTCGTAGGGGATGAGCAGTTCTTC. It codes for CASSLEVVGDEQFF.

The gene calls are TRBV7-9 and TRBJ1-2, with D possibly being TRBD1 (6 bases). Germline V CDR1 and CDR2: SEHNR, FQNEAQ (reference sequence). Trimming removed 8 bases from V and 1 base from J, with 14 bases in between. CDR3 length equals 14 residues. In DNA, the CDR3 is TGTGCCAGCGCCGGGGGGCAGCTTAACTATGGCTACACCTTC. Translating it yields CASAGGQLNYGYTF.

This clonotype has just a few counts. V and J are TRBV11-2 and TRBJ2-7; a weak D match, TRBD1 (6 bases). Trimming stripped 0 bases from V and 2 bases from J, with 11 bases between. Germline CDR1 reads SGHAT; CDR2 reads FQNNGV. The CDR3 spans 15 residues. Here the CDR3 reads CASSLEQGTPYEQYF. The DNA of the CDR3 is TGTGCCAGCAGCTTAGAACAGGGTACGCCCTACGAGCAGTACTTC.

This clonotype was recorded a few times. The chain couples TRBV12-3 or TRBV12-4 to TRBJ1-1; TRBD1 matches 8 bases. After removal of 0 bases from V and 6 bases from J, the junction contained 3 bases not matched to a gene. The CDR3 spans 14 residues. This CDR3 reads CASSLAGQVSEAFF. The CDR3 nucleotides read TGTGCCAGCAGTTTAGCGGGACAGGTCTCTGAAGCTTTCTTT.

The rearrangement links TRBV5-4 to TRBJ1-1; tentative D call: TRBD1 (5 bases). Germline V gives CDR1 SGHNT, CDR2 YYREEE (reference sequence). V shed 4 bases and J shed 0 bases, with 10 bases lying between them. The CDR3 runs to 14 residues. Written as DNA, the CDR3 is TGTGCCAGCAGCCGGGGAGGGGTGAACACTGAAGCTTTCTTT. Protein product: CASSRGGVNTEAFF.

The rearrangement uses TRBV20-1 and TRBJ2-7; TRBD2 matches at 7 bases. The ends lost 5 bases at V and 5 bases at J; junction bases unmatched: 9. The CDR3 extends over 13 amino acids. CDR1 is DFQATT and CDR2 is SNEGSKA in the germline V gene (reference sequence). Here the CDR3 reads CSAHWTSSDEQYF. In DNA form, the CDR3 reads TGCAGTGCTCATTGGACTAGTTCCGACGAGCAGTACTTC.

Here the CDR3 DNA reads TGTGCCAGCAGCGCGAACCGGGACTACAGAACGCAGTATTTT. Translated, it gives CASSANRDYRTQYF. This chain connects TRBV9 to TRBJ2-3, with 7 nucleotides matching TRBD2. CDR3 length: 14 amino acids. V shed 3 bases and J 9 bases; nucleotides not matched to a gene: 10. Germline assignment: CDR1 SGDLS and CDR2 YYNGEE.

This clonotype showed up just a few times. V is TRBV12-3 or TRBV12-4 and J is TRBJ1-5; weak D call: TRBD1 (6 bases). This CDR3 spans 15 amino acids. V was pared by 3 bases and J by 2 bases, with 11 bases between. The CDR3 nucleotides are TGTGCCAGCAGTTTGAGGGGGGCCGGCAATCAGCCCCAGCATTTT. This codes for CASSLRGAGNQPQHF.

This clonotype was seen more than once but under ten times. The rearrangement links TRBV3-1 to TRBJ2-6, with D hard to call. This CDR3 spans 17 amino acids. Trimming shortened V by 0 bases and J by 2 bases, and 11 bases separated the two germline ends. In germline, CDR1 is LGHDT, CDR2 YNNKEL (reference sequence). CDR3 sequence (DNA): TGTGCCAGCAGCCAAGAGAGGCCGTGGACTGGGGCCAACGTCCTGACTTTC. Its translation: CASSQERPWTGANVLTF.

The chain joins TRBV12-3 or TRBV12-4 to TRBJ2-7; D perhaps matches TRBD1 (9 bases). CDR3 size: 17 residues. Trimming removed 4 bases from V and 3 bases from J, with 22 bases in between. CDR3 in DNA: TGTGCCAGCAGTTCGCTATTACAGGGGGCGGGAGGCTACGAGCAGTACTTC. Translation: CASSSLLQGAGGYEQYF.

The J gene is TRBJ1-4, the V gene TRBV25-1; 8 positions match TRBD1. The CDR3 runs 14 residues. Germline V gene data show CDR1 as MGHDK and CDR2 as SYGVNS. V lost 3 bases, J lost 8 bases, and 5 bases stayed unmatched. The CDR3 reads CASSDGTGLEKLFF. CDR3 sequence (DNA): TGTGCCAGCAGTGACGGGACAGGATTGGAAAAACTGTTTTTT.

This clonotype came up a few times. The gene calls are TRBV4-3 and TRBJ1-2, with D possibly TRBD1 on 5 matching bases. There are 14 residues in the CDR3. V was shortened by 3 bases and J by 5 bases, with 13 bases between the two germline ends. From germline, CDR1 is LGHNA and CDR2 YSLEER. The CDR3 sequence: CASSHSGTSYGYTF. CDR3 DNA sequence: TGCGCCAGCAGCCATTCAGGGACTAGTTATGGCTACACCTTC.

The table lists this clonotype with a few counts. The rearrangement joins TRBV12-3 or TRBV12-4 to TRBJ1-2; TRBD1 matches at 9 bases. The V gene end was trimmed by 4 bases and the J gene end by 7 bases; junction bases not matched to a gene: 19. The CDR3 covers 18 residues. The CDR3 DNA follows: TGTGCCAGCAGTTCCCCTTACCGGGACAGGGTAGGACTAGTTGGCTACACCTTC. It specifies CASSSPYRDRVGLVGYTF.

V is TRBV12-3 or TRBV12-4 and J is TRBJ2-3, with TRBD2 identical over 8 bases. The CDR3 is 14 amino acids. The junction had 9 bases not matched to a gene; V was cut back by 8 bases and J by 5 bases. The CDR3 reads CASGLAGLVDTQYF. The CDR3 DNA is TGTGCCAGCGGCCTAGCGGGTCTGGTAGATACGCAGTATTTT.

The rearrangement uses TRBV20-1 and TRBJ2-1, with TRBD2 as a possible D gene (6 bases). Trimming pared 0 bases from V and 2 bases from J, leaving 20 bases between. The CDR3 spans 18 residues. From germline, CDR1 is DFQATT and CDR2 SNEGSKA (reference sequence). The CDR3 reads CSARDSPGLIYPYNEQFF. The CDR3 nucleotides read TGCAGTGCTAGAGATTCCCCGGGACTTATCTATCCCTACAATGAGCAGTTCTTC.

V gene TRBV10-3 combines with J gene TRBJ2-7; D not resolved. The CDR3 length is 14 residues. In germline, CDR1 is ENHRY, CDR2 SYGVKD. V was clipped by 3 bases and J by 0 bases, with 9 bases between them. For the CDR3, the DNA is TGTGCCATCAGTGATCAGGCCAGCTCCTACGAGCAGTACTTC. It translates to CAISDQASSYEQYF.

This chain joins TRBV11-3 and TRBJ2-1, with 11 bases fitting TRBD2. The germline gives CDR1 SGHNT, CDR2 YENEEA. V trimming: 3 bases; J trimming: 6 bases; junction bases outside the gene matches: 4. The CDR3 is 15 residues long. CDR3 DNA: TGTGCCAGCAGCTTTAGCGGGAGGGTCGGCAATGAGCAGTTCTTC. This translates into CASSFSGRVGNEQFF.

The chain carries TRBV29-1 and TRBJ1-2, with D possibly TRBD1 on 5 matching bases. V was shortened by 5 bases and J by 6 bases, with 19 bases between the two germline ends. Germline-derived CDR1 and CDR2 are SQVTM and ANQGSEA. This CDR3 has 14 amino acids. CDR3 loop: CSVIQGPKRNGYTF. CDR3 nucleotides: TGCAGCGTTATTCAGGGCCCAAAGCGGAATGGCTACACCTTC. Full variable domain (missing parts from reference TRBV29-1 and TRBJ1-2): SAVISQKPSRDICQRGTSLTIQCQVDSQVTMMFWYRQQPGQSLTLIATANQGSEATYESGFVIDKFPISRPNLTFSTLTVSNMSPEDSSIYLCSVIQGPKRNGYTFGSGTRLTVV.

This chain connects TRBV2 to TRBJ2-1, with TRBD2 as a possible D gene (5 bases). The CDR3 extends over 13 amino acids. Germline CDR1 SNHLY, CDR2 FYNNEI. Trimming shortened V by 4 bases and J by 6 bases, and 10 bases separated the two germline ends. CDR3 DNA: TGTGCCAGCAGTGGGCGGGTACCCAATGAGCAGTTCTTC. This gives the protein CASSGRVPNEQFF.

CDR3 sequence reads: CASSHHSADDEQYF. In DNA, the CDR3 is TGCGCCAGCAGCCACCATAGTGCGGATGACGAGCAGTACTTC. The chain joins TRBV4-1 to TRBJ2-7; D unclear. Germline CDR1 MGHRA, CDR2 YSYEKL. V shed 3 bases and J shed 5 bases, with 14 bases lying between them. The CDR3 extends over 14 amino acids.

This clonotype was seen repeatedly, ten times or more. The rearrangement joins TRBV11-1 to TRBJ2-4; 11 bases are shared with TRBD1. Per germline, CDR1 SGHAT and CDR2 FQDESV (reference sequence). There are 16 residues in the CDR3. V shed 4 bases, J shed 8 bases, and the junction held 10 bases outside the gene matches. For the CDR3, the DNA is TGTGCCAGCAGCTCCTCCCCGGGGACAGGGGGGGACATTCAGTACTTC. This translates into CASSSSPGTGGDIQYF.

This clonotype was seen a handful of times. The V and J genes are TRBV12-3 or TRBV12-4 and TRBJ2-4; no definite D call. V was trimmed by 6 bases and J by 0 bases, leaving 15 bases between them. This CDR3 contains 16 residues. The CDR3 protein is CASSPAPGVAKNIQYF. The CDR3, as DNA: TGTGCCAGCAGCCCCGCTCCCGGAGTAGCCAAAAACATTCAGTACTTC.

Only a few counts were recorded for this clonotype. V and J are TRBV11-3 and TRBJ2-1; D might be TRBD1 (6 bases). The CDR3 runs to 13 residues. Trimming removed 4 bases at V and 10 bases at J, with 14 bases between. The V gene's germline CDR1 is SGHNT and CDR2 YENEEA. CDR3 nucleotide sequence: TGTGCCAGCAGCTCCTTAAGTACAGGGGAGCAGTTCTTC. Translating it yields CASSSLSTGEQFF.

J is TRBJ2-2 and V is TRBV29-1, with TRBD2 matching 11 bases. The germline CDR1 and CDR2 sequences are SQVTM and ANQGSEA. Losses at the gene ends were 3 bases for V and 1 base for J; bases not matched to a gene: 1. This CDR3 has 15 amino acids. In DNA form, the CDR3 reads TGCAGCGTTGAGGGGACTAGCGGGAACACCGGGGAGCTGTTTTTT. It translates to CSVEGTSGNTGELFF.

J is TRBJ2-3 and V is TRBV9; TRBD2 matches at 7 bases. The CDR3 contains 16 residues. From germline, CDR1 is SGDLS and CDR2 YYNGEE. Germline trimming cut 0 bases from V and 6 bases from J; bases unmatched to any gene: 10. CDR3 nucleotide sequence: TGTGCCAGCAGCGTAGGATCTCGGGGGGTCGTGGATACGCAGTATTTT. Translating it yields CASSVGSRGVVDTQYF.

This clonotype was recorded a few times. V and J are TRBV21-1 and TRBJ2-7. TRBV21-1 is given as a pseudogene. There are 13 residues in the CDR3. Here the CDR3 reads CASSKRTTYEQYF. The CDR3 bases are TGTGCCAGCAGCAAGCGGACTACCTACGAGCAGTACTTC.